The present T cell receptor beta chain was sequenced within a study of blood T cell repertoires in COVID-19. The authors' processing: Estimation of nucleated cell counts was performed using reference gene primer amplification. Assay: immunoSEQ multiplex PCR; the TCRdb copy retains only in-frame clones and omits some. V, J and clone size are taken as reported in that table, and D and trimming were inferred from the DNA itself. The repertoire holds 200,000 to 300,000 clones, with roughly 82% as singletons. The ends were cut back, 3 bases at V and 1 base at J, with 6 bases in the middle. Per germline, CDR1 MNHEY and CDR2 SMNVEV (reference sequence). The CDR3 totals 13 residues. This clone appeared a few times. The same CDR3 is also encoded by other DNA sequences in this sample.

The material sequenced was peripheral blood. The chain links TRBV27 to TRBJ1-1; no clear D gene. This TCR came from a woman aged 65 to 85 with acute or convalescent COVID-19. The CDR3 spells CASSFSRNTEAFF. The CDR3 coding sequence is TGTGCCAGCAGTTTTAGCAGGAACACTGAAGCTTTCTTT.